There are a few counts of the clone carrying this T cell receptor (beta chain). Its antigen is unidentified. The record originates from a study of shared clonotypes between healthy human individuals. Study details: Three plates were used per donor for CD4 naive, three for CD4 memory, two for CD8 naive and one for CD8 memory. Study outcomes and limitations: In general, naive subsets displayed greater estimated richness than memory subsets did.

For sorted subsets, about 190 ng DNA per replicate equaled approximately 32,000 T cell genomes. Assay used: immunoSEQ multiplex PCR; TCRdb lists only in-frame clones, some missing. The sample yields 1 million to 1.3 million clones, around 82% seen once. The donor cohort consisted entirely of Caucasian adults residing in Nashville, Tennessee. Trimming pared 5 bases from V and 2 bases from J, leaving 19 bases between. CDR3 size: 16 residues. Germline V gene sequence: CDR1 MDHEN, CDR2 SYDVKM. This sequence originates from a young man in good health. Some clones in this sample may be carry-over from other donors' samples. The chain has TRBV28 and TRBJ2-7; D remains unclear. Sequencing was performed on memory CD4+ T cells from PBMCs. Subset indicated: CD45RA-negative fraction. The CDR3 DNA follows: TGTGCCAGCAGTCCCTACCCCCAGGTGCCTACCTACGAGCAGTACTTC. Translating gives CASSPYPQVPTYEQYF. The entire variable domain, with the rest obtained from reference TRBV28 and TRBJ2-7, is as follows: DVKVTQSSRYLVKRTGEKVFLECVQDMDHENMFWYRQDPGLGLRLIYFSYDVKMKEKGDIPEGYSVSREKKERFSLILESASTNQTSMYLCASSPYPQVPTYEQYFGPGTRLTVT.